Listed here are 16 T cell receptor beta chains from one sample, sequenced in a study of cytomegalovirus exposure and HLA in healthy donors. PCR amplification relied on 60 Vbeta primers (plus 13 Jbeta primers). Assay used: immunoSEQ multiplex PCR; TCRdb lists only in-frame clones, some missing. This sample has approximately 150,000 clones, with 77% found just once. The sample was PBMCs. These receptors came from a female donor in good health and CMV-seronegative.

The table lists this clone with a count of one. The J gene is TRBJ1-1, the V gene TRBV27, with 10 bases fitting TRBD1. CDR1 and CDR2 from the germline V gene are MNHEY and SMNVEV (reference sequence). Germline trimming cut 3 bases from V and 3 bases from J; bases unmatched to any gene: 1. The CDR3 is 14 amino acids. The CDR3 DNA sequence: TGTGCCAGCAGTTTGGACAGGGGGGACACTGAAGCTTTCTTT. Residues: CASSLDRGDTEAFF.

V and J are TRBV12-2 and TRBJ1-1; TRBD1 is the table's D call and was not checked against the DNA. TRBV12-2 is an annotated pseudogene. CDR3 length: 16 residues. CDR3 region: CASRLDLWDRGTEAFF. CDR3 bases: TGTGCAAGTCGCTTAGATCTCTGGGACAGGGGCACTGAAGCTTTCTTT.

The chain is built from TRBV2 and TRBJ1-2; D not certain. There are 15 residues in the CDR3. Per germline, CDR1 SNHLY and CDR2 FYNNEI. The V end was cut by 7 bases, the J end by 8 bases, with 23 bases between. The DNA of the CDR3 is TGTGCCAGCATAACCGGAGGCGATCTGATCGGGGGCTACACCTTC. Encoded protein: CASITGGDLIGGYTF.

CDR3 DNA sequence: TGTGCCAGCTCACCTCGCTCAGGGGGACCGAACACCGGGGAGCTGTTTTTT. Amino acids: CASSPRSGGPNTGELFF. The V gene is TRBV18, the J gene TRBJ2-2; TRBD1 aligns across 7 bases. CDR1 is KGHSH and CDR2 is LQKENI in the germline V gene. Trimming cost V 3 bases and J 0 bases; bases outside gene matches: 7. The CDR3 totals 17 residues.

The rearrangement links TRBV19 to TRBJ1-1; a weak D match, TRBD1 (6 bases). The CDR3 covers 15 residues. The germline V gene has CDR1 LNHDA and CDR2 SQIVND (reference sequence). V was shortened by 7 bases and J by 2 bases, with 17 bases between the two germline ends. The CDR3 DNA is TGTGCCAGTACTCAGGGGTTTCAGTACAACACTGAAGCTTTCTTT. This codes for CASTQGFQYNTEAFF.

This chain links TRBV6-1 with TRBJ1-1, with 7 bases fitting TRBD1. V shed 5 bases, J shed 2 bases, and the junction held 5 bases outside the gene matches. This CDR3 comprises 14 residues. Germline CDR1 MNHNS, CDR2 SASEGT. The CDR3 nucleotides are TGTGCCAGCAGTCGAGGGACAGAAAACACTGAAGCTTTCTTT. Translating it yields CASSRGTENTEAFF.

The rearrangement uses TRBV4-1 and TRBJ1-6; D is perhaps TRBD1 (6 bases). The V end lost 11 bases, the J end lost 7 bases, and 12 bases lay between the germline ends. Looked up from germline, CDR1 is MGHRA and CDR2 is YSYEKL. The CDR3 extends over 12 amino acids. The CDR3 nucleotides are TGCGCCTCCCGAGGACAGAATTCACCCCTCCACTTT. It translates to CASRGQNSPLHF.

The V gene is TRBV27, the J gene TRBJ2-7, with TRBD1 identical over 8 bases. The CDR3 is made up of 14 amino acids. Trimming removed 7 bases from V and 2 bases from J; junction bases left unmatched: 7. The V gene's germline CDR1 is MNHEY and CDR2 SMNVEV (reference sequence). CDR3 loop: CASTKQGATYEQYF. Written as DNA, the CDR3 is TGTGCCAGCACTAAGCAGGGGGCAACCTACGAGCAGTACTTC.

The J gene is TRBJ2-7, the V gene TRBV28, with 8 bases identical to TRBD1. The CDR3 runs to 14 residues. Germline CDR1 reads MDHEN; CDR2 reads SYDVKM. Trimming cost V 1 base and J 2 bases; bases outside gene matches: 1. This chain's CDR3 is CASSLLDRAYEQYF. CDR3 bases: TGTGCCAGCAGTTTATTGGACAGGGCCTACGAGCAGTACTTC.

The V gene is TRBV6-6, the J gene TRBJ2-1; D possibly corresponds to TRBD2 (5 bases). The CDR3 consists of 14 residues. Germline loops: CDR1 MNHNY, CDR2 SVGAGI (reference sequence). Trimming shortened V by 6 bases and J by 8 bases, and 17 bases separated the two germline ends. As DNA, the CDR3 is TGTGCCAGCAGAATCCGAGAGACTAAGGATGAGCAGTTCTTC. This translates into CASRIRETKDEQFF.

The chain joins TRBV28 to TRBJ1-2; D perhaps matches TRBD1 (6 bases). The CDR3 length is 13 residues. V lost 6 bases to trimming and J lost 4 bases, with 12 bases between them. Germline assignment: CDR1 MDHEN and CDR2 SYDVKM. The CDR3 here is CASSPGDIYGYTF. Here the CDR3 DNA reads TGTGCCAGCAGCCCAGGGGATATCTATGGCTACACCTTC.

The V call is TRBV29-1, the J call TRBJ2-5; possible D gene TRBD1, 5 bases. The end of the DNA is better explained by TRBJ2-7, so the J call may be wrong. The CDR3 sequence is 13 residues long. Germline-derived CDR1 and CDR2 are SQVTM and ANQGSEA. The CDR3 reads CSVEVGAAYEQYF. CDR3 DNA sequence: TGCAGCGTTGAGGTAGGGGCCGCCTACGAGCAGTACTTC.

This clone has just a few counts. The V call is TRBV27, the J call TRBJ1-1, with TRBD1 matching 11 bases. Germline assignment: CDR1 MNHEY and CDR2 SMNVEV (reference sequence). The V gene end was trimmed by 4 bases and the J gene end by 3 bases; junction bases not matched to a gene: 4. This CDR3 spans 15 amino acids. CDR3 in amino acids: CASSWTGGGYTEAFF. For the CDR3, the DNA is TGTGCCAGCAGTTGGACAGGGGGCGGGTACACTGAAGCTTTCTTT.

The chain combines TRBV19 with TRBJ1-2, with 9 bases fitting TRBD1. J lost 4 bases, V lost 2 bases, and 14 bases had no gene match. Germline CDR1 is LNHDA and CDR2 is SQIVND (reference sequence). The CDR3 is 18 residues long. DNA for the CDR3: TGTGCCAGTAGTATAAAAAGGGGGGACAGGGTGCAATCCTATGGCTACACCTTC. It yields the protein CASSIKRGDRVQSYGYTF.

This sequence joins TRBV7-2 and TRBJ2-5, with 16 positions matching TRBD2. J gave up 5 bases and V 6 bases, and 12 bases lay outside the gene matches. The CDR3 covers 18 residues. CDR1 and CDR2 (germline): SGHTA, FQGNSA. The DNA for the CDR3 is TGTGCCAGCAGTCCTATTGGGACTAGCGGGAGGGCCGGGGAGACCCAGTACTTC. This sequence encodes CASSPIGTSGRAGETQYF.

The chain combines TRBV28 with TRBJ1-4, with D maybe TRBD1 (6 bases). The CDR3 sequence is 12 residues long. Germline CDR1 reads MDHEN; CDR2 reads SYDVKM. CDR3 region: CVTGSANEKLFF. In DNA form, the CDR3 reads TGTGTTACAGGGTCAGCTAATGAAAAACTGTTTTTT.